These 24 T cell receptor beta chains were all obtained from the same sample, sequenced in a study of T cells in localized non-small cell lung cancer (dated by TCRdb to the early 2020s). The method behind the library was the immunoSEQ multiplex PCR assay. This is the immuneACCESS table as TCRdb keeps it, with only in-frame sequences that have V and J called. A part of the clones is gone; compared with another copy, unresolved V genes explain less than half, and the rest is unexplained. For this sample the table gives 55,000 to 65,000 clones, of which roughly 90% were detected only once. The ten largest clones take up under 25% of the sample. The sample was peripheral blood, taken before any cancer treatment. The receptors were gathered from a man aged 40 to 70 with stage I squamous cell lung carcinoma.

This chain links TRBV20-1 with TRBJ2-5; D not certain. Germline V gene sequence: CDR1 DFQATT, CDR2 SNEGSKA (reference sequence). V was trimmed by 3 bases and J by 2 bases, leaving 4 bases between them. The CDR3 loop spans 11 amino acids. The CDR3 DNA reads as TGCAGTGCTAGGCGGCAAGAGACCCAGTACTTC. Translating it yields CSARRQETQYF.

A remark on this clone: Compared with germline, one end of the junction differs, possibly owing to a read error. The chain links TRBV7-7 to TRBJ2-1; 11 bases are shared with TRBD1. This CDR3 spans 15 amino acids. Germline lookup yields CDR1 SSHAT and CDR2 FNYEAQ (reference sequence). Here the CDR3 reads CASSLADRGRNEQFF. Here the CDR3 DNA reads TGTGCTAGCAGCTTAGCGGACAGGGGGCGTAATGAGCAGTTCTTC.

CDR3 DNA sequence: TGCAGCGTTGACGGAGGGACACCGAGAAGAGAGCAGTACTTC. Protein: CSVDGGTPRREQYF. The chain has TRBV29-1 and TRBJ2-7; TRBD1 or TRBD2 may be the D gene (6 bases each). The ends were cut back, 3 bases at V and 7 bases at J, with 19 bases in the middle. Germline-derived CDR1 and CDR2 are SQVTM and ANQGSEA. CDR3 length: 14 residues.

The V gene is TRBV18, the J gene TRBJ2-2, with no clear D. V shed 3 bases and J shed 8 bases, with 7 bases lying between them. This CDR3 is 12 amino acids long. CDR1 and CDR2 (germline): KGHSH, LQKENI. The CDR3, as DNA: TGTGCCAGCTCACCCCGCCGAGGGGAGCTGTTTTTT. As protein: CASSPRRGELFF.

This chain joins TRBV7-2 and TRBJ1-2, with D unresolved. The germline V gene encodes CDR1 SGHTA and CDR2 FQGNSA. There are 16 residues in the CDR3. Trimming removed 1 base from V and 3 bases from J, with 15 bases in between. Here the CDR3 reads CASSLDSPYGDYGYTF. CDR3 nucleotide sequence: TGTGCCAGCAGCTTAGACTCCCCGTATGGGGACTATGGCTACACCTTC.

This clone is medium-sized within its sample. This sequence joins TRBV27 and TRBJ2-2; D is uncertain. Between the trimmed V and J ends, which lost 2 bases and 4 bases, there was a span of 8 bases. The CDR3 contains 14 residues. Germline loops: CDR1 MNHEY, CDR2 SMNVEV (reference sequence). CDR3 loop: CASSLSPATGELFF. The CDR3 coding sequence is TGTGCCAGCAGTTTAAGTCCAGCCACCGGGGAGCTGTTTTTT.

The rearrangement links TRBV20-1 to TRBJ1-4, with D hard to call. Looked up from germline, CDR1 is DFQATT and CDR2 is SNEGSKA (reference sequence). CDR3 size: 10 residues. Trimming cost V 7 bases and J 8 bases, with 8 bases left between them. The CDR3 loop is CSVYWEKLFF. The CDR3 nucleotides are TGCAGTGTATATTGGGAAAAACTGTTTTTT.

The gene calls are TRBV5-1 and TRBJ2-5, with D tentatively TRBD1 (7 bases). The CDR3 length is 15 residues. In germline, CDR1 is SGHRS, CDR2 YFSETQ. The V end was cut by 4 bases, the J end by 2 bases, with 15 bases between. CDR3 loop: CASSVTQGGQETQYF. The CDR3 DNA is TGCGCCAGCAGCGTCACGCAGGGGGGACAAGAGACCCAGTACTTC.

The chain uses TRBV7-2 and TRBJ2-2; TRBD2 aligns across 9 bases. CDR1 is SGHTA, CDR2 FQGNSA, per germline. The CDR3 covers 17 residues. The V segment lost 0 bases and the J segment 5 bases; nucleotides outside the gene matches: 7. DNA for the CDR3: TGTGCCAGCAGCTTAGCCAGCGGGAGGCGTGGGACCGGGGAGCTGTTTTTT. This gives the protein CASSLASGRRGTGELFF.

This clone was seen only once. V and J are TRBV18 and TRBJ1-2; D is unclear. CDR1 and CDR2 (germline): KGHSH, LQKENI. The CDR3 has 16 residues. Trimming shortened V by 4 bases and J by 0 bases, and 15 bases separated the two germline ends. The CDR3 reads CASSRQADQANYGYTF. The CDR3 coding sequence is TGTGCCAGCTCACGCCAGGCCGATCAAGCTAACTATGGCTACACCTTC.

The chain couples TRBV18 to TRBJ2-2; tentatively, D is TRBD1 (6 bases). V lost 4 bases to trimming and J lost 3 bases, with 15 bases between them. Germline lookup yields CDR1 KGHSH and CDR2 LQKENI. The CDR3 length is 16 residues. In DNA, the CDR3 is TGTGCCAGCTCACTACAAGCGCCAGGGGACACCGGGGAGCTGTTTTTT. Its protein is CASSLQAPGDTGELFF.

This clone has a single count. The chain combines TRBV20-1 with TRBJ1-4; D uncertain. CDR1 is DFQATT and CDR2 is SNEGSKA in the germline V gene (reference sequence). V lost 5 bases to trimming and J lost 16 bases, with 14 bases between them. The length of the CDR3 is 10 residues. The CDR3 coding sequence is TGCAGTGCTCTAGGAACAAGGGAGTTTTTT. Protein sequence: CSALGTREFF.

This clone was seen once. The V call is TRBV27, the J call TRBJ1-1; 11 nucleotides align to TRBD1. CDR1 is MNHEY and CDR2 is SMNVEV in the germline V gene (reference sequence). V trimming: 7 bases; J trimming: 6 bases; junction bases outside the gene matches: 7. This CDR3 region has 14 residues. The DNA for the CDR3 is TGTGCCAGCAAAGCCGCGGGACAGGGGGCTGAAGCTTTCTTT. Encoded protein: CASKAAGQGAEAFF.

The chain has TRBV29-1 and TRBJ2-7; D tentatively reads TRBD1 or TRBD2 (5 bases each). V was shortened by 2 bases and J by 1 base, with 15 bases between the two germline ends. The germline V gene has CDR1 SQVTM and CDR2 ANQGSEA. The CDR3 runs to 15 residues. Here the CDR3 DNA reads TGCAGCGTTGAATTAACAGGTTCGGGGTCCTACGAGCAGTACTTC. Protein sequence: CSVELTGSGSYEQYF.

This clone was picked up a small number of times. The rearrangement uses TRBV6-5 and TRBJ1-2; D call uncertain. Germline V gene sequence: CDR1 MNHEY, CDR2 SVGAGI. The CDR3 extends over 14 amino acids. V was trimmed by 2 bases and J by 6 bases, leaving 13 bases between them. CDR3 sequence reads: CASSYERQTDGYTF. DNA of the CDR3: TGTGCCAGCAGTTACGAGCGGCAAACCGATGGCTACACCTTC.

V and J are TRBV5-5 and TRBJ2-1; TRBD2 matches 13 bases. CDR3 size: 15 residues. Germline assignment: CDR1 SGHKS and CDR2 YYEKEE (reference sequence). V was clipped by 3 bases and J by 8 bases; unmatched bases: 5. The CDR3 reads CASSWTSGSTYEQFF. The CDR3 region has the DNA TGTGCCAGCAGCTGGACTAGCGGGAGTACGTATGAGCAGTTCTTC.

This chain uses TRBV7-9 with TRBJ1-1; D ambiguous. With 2 bases removed from V and 7 bases from J, the gap between germline ends came to 11 bases. CDR1 and CDR2 (germline): SEHNR, FQNEAQ (reference sequence). The CDR3 length is 13 residues. The CDR3 sequence: CASSLSGGIEAFF. The CDR3 nucleotides are TGTGCCAGCAGCTTAAGTGGTGGAATTGAAGCTTTCTTT.

The chain couples TRBV15 to TRBJ2-2; D possibly uses TRBD1 or TRBD2 (5 bases each). Germline lookup yields CDR1 LNHNV and CDR2 YYDKDF (reference sequence). The CDR3 length is 16 residues. Trimming removed 1 base from V and 5 bases from J, with 14 bases in between. The CDR3 here is CATSRGGAEVTGELFF. The DNA of the CDR3 is TGTGCCACCAGCAGAGGTGGGGCGGAGGTTACCGGGGAGCTGTTTTTT.

The chain combines TRBV7-3 with TRBJ1-3; 8 bases line up with TRBD1. From germline, CDR1 is SGHTA and CDR2 FQGTGA. The J segment lost 4 bases and the V segment lost 3 bases, leaving 2 bases of the junction unmatched. The CDR3 is 14 amino acids. DNA of the CDR3: TGTGCCAGCAGCTTGACAGGGGAAGGAAACACCATATATTTT. It is translated as CASSLTGEGNTIYF.

The rearrangement uses TRBV28 and TRBJ1-1; a possible D gene is TRBD1 (5 bases). This CDR3 has 14 residues. The V end lost 3 bases, the J end lost 3 bases, and 11 bases lay between the germline ends. Per the germline V gene, CDR1 is MDHEN and CDR2 is SYDVKM. The CDR3 protein is CASSFGGRDTEAFF. The DNA for the CDR3 is TGTGCCAGCAGTTTCGGGGGTAGAGACACTGAAGCTTTCTTT.

This rearrangement joins TRBV28 to TRBJ1-6, with D possibly matching TRBD1 (6 bases). Germline V gene data show CDR1 as MDHEN and CDR2 as SYDVKM. V was trimmed by 1 base and J by 7 bases, leaving 20 bases between them. CDR3 length: 18 amino acids. The DNA of the CDR3 is TGTGCCAGCAGTTTATTGAAAGGAAACAGGGTGGAGAATTCACCCCTCCACTTT. Its translation: CASSLLKGNRVENSPLHF.

The chain is built from TRBV28 and TRBJ2-4, with 8 bases aligning to TRBD1. The germline gives CDR1 MDHEN, CDR2 SYDVKM. V trimming: 7 bases; J trimming: 0 bases; junction bases outside the gene matches: 8. The CDR3 has 16 amino acids. CDR3 protein: CASTETGARAKNIQYF. DNA of the CDR3: TGTGCCAGCACCGAGACAGGGGCGCGAGCCAAAAACATTCAGTACTTC. The whole variable domain, remainder taken from reference TRBV28 and TRBJ2-4, is DVKVTQSSRYLVKRTGEKVFLECVQDMDHENMFWYRQDPGLGLRLIYFSYDVKMKEKGDIPEGYSVSREKKERFSLILESASTNQTSMYLCASTETGARAKNIQYFGAGTRLSVL.

The chain links TRBV4-2 to TRBJ2-5, with 7 bases aligning to TRBD1. This CDR3 has 15 residues. Trimming cost V 4 bases and J 3 bases; bases outside gene matches: 8. Germline CDR1 LGHNA, CDR2 YNFKEQ. The CDR3 DNA follows: TGTGCCAGCAGCCGCGCCGCCCAGGGGGAAGAGACCCAGTACTTC. This codes for CASSRAAQGEETQYF.

The rearrangement uses TRBV6-4 and TRBJ2-1; D is uncertain. Germline V gives CDR1 MRHNA, CDR2 SNTAGT. V dropped 0 bases and J dropped 0 bases, with 12 bases sitting between them. This CDR3 is 17 amino acids long. CDR3 DNA: TGTGCCAGCAGTGACTCGATGATTCTGGGCTCCTACAATGAGCAGTTCTTC. This translates into CASSDSMILGSYNEQFF.